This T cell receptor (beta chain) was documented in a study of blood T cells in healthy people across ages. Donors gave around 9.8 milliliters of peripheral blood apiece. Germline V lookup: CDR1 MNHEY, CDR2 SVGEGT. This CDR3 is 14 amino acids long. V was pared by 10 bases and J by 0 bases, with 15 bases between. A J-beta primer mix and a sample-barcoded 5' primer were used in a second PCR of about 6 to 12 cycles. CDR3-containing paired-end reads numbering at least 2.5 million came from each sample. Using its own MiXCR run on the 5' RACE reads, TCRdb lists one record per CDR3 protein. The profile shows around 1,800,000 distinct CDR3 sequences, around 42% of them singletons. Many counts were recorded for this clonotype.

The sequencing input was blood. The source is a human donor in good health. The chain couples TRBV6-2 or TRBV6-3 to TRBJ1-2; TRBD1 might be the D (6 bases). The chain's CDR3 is CATKRDTSNYGYTF. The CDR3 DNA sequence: TGTGCCACCAAACGGGACACCTCTAACTATGGCTACACCTTC.